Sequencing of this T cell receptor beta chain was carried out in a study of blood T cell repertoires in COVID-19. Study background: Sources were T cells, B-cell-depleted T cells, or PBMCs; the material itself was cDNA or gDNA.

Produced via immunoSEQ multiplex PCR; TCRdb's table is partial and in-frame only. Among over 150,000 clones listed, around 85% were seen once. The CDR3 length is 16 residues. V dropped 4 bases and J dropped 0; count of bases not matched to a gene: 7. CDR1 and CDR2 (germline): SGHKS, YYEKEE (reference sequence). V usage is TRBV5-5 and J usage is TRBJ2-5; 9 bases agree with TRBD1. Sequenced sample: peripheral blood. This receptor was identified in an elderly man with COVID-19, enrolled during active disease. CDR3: CASSLTGTGNQETQYF. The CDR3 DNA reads TGTGCCAGCAGCCTCACCGGGACAGGGAACCAAGAGACCCAGTACTTC.